A selection of T cell receptor beta chains follows, all from one sample in a study of cytomegalovirus exposure and HLA in healthy donors. Repertoires were generated with immunoSEQ multiplex PCR, while TCRdb's copy carries only in-frame clones and drops some. The sample has over 150,000 clones, around 77% seen once. Source material: PBMCs. Every receptor here comes from a young woman in good health and CMV-seronegative. Each CDR3 is given with its conserved first and last residue. The order of the fields is D gene, J gene, clone size, V gene, CDR3 length, CDR3 protein, CDR3 DNA. The D gene is left open where the match is weak. Clone size, where shown, is once, few, many, or a class for clones that have expanded.

d_call: NA
j_call: TRBJ1-6
clone_size: NA
v_call: TRBV30
cdr3_length: 15
cdr3_aa: CAWTVGSPSGSPLHF
cdr3_nt: TGTGCCTGGACGGTGGGGAGTCCGAGCGGCTCACCCCTCCACTTT

d_call: NA
j_call: TRBJ1-1
clone_size: NA
v_call: TRBV27
cdr3_length: 14
cdr3_aa: CASSLSPGQDEAFF
cdr3_nt: TGTGCCAGCAGTTTATCCCCGGGTCAAGATGAAGCTTTCTTT

d_call: NA
j_call: TRBJ2-7
clone_size: NA
v_call: TRBV11-3
cdr3_length: 15
cdr3_aa: CASSGRTVLTYEQYF
cdr3_nt: TGTGCCAGCAGCGGACGGACAGTACTTACCTACGAGCAGTACTTC

d_call: TRBD2
j_call: TRBJ2-1
clone_size: NA
v_call: TRBV27
cdr3_length: 18
cdr3_aa: CASSPRGLAGVSYNEQFF
cdr3_nt: TGTGCCAGCAGTCCCCGGGGACTAGCGGGAGTCTCCTACAATGAGCAGTTCTTC

d_call: NA
j_call: TRBJ2-4
clone_size: once
v_call: TRBV5-4
cdr3_length: 16
cdr3_aa: CASSLGTGRVSDIQYF
cdr3_nt: TGTGCCAGCAGCTTGGGGACAGGGAGGGTCTCAGACATTCAGTACTTC

d_call: NA
j_call: TRBJ2-1
clone_size: NA
v_call: TRBV25-1
cdr3_length: 17
cdr3_aa: CASSVLGRGSSYNEQFF
cdr3_nt: TGTGCCAGCAGTGTCCTAGGGAGGGGGAGCTCCTACAATGAGCAGTTCTTC

d_call: TRBD1
j_call: TRBJ1-4
clone_size: NA
v_call: TRBV5-4
cdr3_length: 15
cdr3_aa: CASSSQQGAREKLFF
cdr3_nt: TGTGCCAGCAGCTCCCAACAGGGGGCGCGTGAAAAACTGTTTTTT

d_call: NA
j_call: TRBJ1-2
clone_size: once
v_call: TRBV15
cdr3_length: 13
cdr3_aa: CATSREAGRGYTF
cdr3_nt: TGTGCCACCAGCAGAGAAGCAGGGCGAGGCTACACCTTC

d_call: NA
j_call: TRBJ1-1
clone_size: few
v_call: TRBV19
cdr3_length: 13
cdr3_aa: CASSPQGGQGSFF
cdr3_nt: TGTGCCAGTAGTCCCCAGGGAGGGCAGGGCTCTTTCTTT

d_call: TRBD1
j_call: TRBJ1-6
clone_size: NA
v_call: TRBV6-4
cdr3_length: 15
cdr3_aa: CASSDQTGLNSPLHF
cdr3_nt: TGTGCCAGCAGTGACCAGACAGGGCTTAATTCACCCCTCCACTTT

d_call: NA
j_call: TRBJ2-1
clone_size: NA
v_call: TRBV6-6
cdr3_length: 16
cdr3_aa: CASISSSQSRGNEQFF
cdr3_nt: TGTGCCAGCATTTCCTCGAGCCAGTCCCGAGGGAATGAGCAGTTCTTC

d_call: NA
j_call: TRBJ2-1
clone_size: NA
v_call: TRBV4-1
cdr3_length: 15
cdr3_aa: CASSLANRVNNEQFF
cdr3_nt: TGCGCCAGCAGCCTTGCAAACAGGGTCAACAATGAGCAGTTCTTC

d_call: NA
j_call: TRBJ2-3
clone_size: NA
v_call: TRBV2
cdr3_length: 15
cdr3_aa: CASSVPRRSTDTQYF
cdr3_nt: TGTGCCAGCAGTGTTCCCAGGCGCAGCACAGATACGCAGTATTTT

d_call: TRBD1
j_call: TRBJ1-2
clone_size: NA
v_call: TRBV28
cdr3_length: 14
cdr3_aa: CASSPAGTGEGYTF
cdr3_nt: TGTGCCAGCAGCCCCGCCGGGACAGGGGAAGGCTACACCTTC

d_call: NA
j_call: TRBJ1-1
clone_size: NA
v_call: TRBV5-1
cdr3_length: 15
cdr3_aa: CASSWNSGVNTEAFF
cdr3_nt: TGCGCCAGCAGCTGGAATTCCGGGGTGAACACTGAAGCTTTCTTT

d_call: NA
j_call: TRBJ1-2
clone_size: NA
v_call: TRBV5-6
cdr3_length: 14
cdr3_aa: CASSLFGSSYGYTF
cdr3_nt: TGTGCCAGCAGCTTGTTTGGCAGTTCCTATGGCTACACCTTC

d_call: TRBD1
j_call: TRBJ1-1
clone_size: many
v_call: TRBV5-1
cdr3_length: 14
cdr3_aa: CASRGEGANTEAFF
cdr3_nt: TGCGCCAGCAGAGGTGAGGGGGCGAACACTGAAGCTTTCTTT

d_call: NA
j_call: TRBJ1-2
clone_size: NA
v_call: TRBV19
cdr3_length: 15
cdr3_aa: CASSILLGANYGYTF
cdr3_nt: TGTGCCAGTAGTATACTACTGGGAGCTAACTATGGCTACACCTTC

d_call: NA
j_call: TRBJ2-7
clone_size: few
v_call: TRBV5-4
cdr3_length: 15
cdr3_aa: CASSGNGGQVYEQYF
cdr3_nt: TGTGCCAGCAGTGGTAACGGGGGGCAAGTCTACGAGCAGTACTTC

d_call: NA
j_call: TRBJ2-7
clone_size: NA
v_call: TRBV23-1
cdr3_length: 12
cdr3_aa: CASSQTGYEQYF
cdr3_nt: TGCGCCAGCAGTCAAACCGGCTACGAGCAGTACTTC

d_call: TRBD1
j_call: TRBJ1-2
clone_size: NA
v_call: TRBV2
cdr3_length: 14
cdr3_aa: CASSEAGQGYGYTF
cdr3_nt: TGTGCCAGCAGTGAAGCGGGACAGGGCTATGGCTACACCTTC

d_call: NA
j_call: TRBJ1-2
clone_size: NA
v_call: TRBV30
cdr3_length: 11
cdr3_aa: CAWTYSSGYTF
cdr3_nt: TGTGCCTGGACCTACAGCTCCGGCTACACCTTC

d_call: NA
j_call: TRBJ2-1
clone_size: NA
v_call: TRBV5-6
cdr3_length: 17
cdr3_aa: CASSLGGGPLSYNEQFF
cdr3_nt: TGTGCCAGCAGCTTGGGGGGGGGCCCCCTCTCCTACAATGAGCAGTTCTTC

d_call: NA
j_call: TRBJ1-3
clone_size: NA
v_call: TRBV5-1
cdr3_length: 16
cdr3_aa: CASSPGAGPGGNTIYF
cdr3_nt: TGCGCCAGCAGCCCGGGAGCGGGGCCAGGAGGAAACACCATATATTTT

d_call: NA
j_call: TRBJ1-1
clone_size: NA
v_call: TRBV29-1
cdr3_length: 13
cdr3_aa: CSTRGGENTEAFF
cdr3_nt: TGCAGCACCCGAGGGGGGGAGAACACTGAAGCTTTCTTT

d_call: TRBD2
j_call: TRBJ2-7
clone_size: NA
v_call: TRBV15
cdr3_length: 18
cdr3_aa: CATSSSRQVKRDSYEQYF
cdr3_nt: TGTGCCACCAGCTCCTCCCGTCAAGTTAAGCGGGATAGCTACGAGCAGTACTTC

d_call: NA
j_call: TRBJ1-1
clone_size: few
v_call: TRBV28
cdr3_length: 12
cdr3_aa: CASSHRWTEAFF
cdr3_nt: TGTGCCAGCAGCCATCGGTGGACTGAAGCTTTCTTT

d_call: TRBD2
j_call: TRBJ2-7
clone_size: once
v_call: TRBV28
cdr3_length: 15
cdr3_aa: CASSPSGRAHYEQYF
cdr3_nt: TGTGCCAGCAGTCCTAGCGGGAGGGCCCACTACGAGCAGTACTTC